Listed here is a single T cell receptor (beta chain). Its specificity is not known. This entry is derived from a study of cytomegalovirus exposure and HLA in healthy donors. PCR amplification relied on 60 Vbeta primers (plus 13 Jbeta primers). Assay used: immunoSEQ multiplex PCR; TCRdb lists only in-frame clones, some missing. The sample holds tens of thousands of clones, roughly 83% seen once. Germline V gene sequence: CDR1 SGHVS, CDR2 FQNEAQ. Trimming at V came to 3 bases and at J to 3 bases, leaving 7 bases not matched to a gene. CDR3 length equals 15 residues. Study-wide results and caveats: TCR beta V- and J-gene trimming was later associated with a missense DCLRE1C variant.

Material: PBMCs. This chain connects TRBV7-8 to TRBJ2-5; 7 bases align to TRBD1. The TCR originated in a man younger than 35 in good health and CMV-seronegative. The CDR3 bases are TGTGCCAGCAGCTTTGAGGGGGCTGTAAAAGAGACCCAGTACTTC. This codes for CASSFEGAVKETQYF.